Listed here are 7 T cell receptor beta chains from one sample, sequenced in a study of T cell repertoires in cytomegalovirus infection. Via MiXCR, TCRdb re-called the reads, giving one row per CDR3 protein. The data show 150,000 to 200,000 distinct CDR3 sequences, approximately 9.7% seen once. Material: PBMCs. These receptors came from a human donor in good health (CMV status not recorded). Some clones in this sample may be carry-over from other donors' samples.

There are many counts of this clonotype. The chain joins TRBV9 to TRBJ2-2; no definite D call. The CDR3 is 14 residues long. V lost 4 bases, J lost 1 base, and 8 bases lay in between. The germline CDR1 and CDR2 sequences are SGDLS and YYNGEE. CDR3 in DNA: TGTGCCAGCAGCCCTTGGGAGAACACCGGGGAGCTGTTTTTT. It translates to CASSPWENTGELFF.

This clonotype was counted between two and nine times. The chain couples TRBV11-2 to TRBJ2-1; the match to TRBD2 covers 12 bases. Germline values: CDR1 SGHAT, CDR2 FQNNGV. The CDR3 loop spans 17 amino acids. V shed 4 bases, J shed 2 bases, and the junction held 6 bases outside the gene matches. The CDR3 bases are TGTGCCAGCAGCTCCTCTAGCGGGAGGGCTACCTACAATGAGCAGTTCTTC. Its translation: CASSSSSGRATYNEQFF.

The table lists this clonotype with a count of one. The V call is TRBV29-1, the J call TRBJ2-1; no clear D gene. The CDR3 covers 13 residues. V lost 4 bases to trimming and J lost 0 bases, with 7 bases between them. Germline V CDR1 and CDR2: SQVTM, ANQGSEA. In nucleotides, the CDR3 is TGCAGCGTTGCTGAAAGCTCCTACAATGAGCAGTTCTTC. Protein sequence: CSVAESSYNEQFF.

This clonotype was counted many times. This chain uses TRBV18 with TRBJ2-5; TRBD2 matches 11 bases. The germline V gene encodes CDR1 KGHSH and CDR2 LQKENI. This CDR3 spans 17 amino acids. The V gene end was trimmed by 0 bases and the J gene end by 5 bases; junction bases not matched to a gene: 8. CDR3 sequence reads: CASSPPGSSGRTETQYF. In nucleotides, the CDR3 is TGTGCCAGCTCACCACCGGGGTCTAGCGGGAGGACCGAGACCCAGTACTTC.

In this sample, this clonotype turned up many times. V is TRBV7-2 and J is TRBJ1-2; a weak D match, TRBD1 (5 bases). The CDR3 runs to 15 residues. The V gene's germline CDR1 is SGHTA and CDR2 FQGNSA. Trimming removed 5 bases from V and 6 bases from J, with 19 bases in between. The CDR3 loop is CASSHRGRVGDGYTF. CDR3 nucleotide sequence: TGTGCCAGCAGCCACCGGGGGAGGGTAGGAGATGGCTACACCTTC.

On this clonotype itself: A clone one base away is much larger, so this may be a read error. CDR3 nucleotides: TGTGCCAGCAGTGTCAGGAAGGGGGGGCTTAGCAATCAGCCCCAGCATTTT. Translated, it gives CASSVRKGGLSNQPQHF. V is TRBV2 and J is TRBJ1-5; weak D call: TRBD1 (6 bases). The germline V gene has CDR1 SNHLY and CDR2 FYNNEI. The CDR3 is made up of 17 amino acids. V gave up 4 bases and J gave up 0 bases, with 16 bases separating them.

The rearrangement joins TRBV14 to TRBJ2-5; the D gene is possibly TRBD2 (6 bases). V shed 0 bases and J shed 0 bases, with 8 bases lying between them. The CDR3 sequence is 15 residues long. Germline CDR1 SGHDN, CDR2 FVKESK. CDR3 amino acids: CASSQEASDQETQYF. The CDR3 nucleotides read TGTGCCAGCAGCCAAGAGGCTAGCGACCAAGAGACCCAGTACTTC.